This TCR beta chain is drawn from a study of blood T cell repertoires in COVID-19. Overall study: Researchers got acute and convalescent COVID-19 samples from the United States, Italy and Spain. PBMCs, B-cell-depleted T cells, or T cells were the source of the cDNA or gDNA that made up the material.

The repertoire was sequenced with immunoSEQ multiplex PCR; TCRdb's copy has only in-frame clones and lacks some. The sample lists 130,000 to 150,000 clones; around nine tenths were seen once. V gave up 6 bases and J gave up 2 bases, with 13 bases separating them. Germline CDR1 reads SGHNT; CDR2 reads YYREEE (reference sequence). This CDR3 has 14 amino acids. Sequencing was carried out using peripheral blood. The gene calls are TRBV5-4 and TRBJ2-3; a weak D match, TRBD2 (6 bases). This receptor was obtained from a human donor in a cohort sampled during active COVID-19. The CDR3 here is CASNPRGHTDTQYF. CDR3 bases: TGTGCCAGCAACCCGCGGGGTCACACAGATACGCAGTATTTT.